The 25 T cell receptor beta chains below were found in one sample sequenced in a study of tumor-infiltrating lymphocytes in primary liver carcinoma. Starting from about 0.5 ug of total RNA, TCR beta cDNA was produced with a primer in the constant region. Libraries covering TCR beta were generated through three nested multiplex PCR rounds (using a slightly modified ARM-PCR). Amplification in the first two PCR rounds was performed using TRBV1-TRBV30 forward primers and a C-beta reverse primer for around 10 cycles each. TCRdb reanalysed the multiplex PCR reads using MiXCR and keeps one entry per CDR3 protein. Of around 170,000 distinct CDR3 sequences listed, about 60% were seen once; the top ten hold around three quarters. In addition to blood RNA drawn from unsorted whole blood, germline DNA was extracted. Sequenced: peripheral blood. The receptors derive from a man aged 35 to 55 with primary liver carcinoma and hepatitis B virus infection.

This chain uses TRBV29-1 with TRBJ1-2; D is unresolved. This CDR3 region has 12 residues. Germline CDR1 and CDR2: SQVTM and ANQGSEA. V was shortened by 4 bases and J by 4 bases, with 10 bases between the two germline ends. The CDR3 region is CSVAKTSYGYTF. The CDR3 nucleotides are TGCAGCGTTGCTAAGACATCCTATGGCTACACCTTC.

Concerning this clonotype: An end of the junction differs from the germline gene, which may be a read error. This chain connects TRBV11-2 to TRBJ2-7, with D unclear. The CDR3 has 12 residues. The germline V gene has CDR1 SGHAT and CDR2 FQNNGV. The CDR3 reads CGSSLLDHEQYF. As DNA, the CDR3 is TGTGGCAGCAGCTTGTTGGACCACGAACAGTACTTC.

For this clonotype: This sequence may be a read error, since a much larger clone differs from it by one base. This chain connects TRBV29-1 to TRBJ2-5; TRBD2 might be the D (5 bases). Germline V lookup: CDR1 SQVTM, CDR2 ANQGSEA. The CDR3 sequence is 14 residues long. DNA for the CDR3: TGCATCGTTCAAGGGTTGGACTACCAAGAGACCCAGTACTTC. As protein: CIVQGLDYQETQYF.

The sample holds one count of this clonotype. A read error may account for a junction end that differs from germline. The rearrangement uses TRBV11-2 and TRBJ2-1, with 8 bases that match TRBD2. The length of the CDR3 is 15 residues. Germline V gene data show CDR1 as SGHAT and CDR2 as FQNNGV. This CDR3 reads CVSSLLTSGYNEQFF. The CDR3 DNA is TGTGTCAGCAGCTTACTCACTAGCGGATACAATGAACAGTTCTTC.

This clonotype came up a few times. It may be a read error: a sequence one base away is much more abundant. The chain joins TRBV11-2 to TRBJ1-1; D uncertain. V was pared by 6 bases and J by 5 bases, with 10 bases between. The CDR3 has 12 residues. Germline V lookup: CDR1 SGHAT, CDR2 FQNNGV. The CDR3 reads CASRLAGTEAFF. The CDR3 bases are TGTGCCAGCAGGTTGGCGGGGACTGAAGCTTTCTTT.

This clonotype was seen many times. The CDR3 here is CASSSDLDRAPYEQYF. CDR3 nucleotide sequence: TGTGCCAGCAGCTCGGATCTGGACAGGGCCCCCTACGAGCAGTACTTC. The rearrangement uses TRBV11-2 and TRBJ2-7, with 8 positions matching TRBD1. The CDR3 contains 16 residues. In germline, CDR1 is SGHAT, CDR2 FQNNGV. V lost 4 bases to trimming and J lost 2 bases; unmatched junction nucleotides: 10.

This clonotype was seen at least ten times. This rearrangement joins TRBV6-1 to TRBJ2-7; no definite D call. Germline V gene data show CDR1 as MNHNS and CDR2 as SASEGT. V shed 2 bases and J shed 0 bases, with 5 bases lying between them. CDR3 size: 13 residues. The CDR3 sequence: CASSEQSSYEQYF. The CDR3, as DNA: TGTGCCAGCAGTGAACAGAGCTCCTACGAGCAGTACTTC.

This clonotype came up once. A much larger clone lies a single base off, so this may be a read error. CDR3 in DNA: TGCAGCGTTGAGTTAGTAGGGGGTCGAGAGGCCCAGTACTTC. It specifies CSVELVGGREAQYF. This sequence joins TRBV29-1 and TRBJ2-5; possible D gene TRBD1, 6 bases. This CDR3 contains 14 residues. CDR1 is SQVTM and CDR2 is ANQGSEA in the germline V gene.

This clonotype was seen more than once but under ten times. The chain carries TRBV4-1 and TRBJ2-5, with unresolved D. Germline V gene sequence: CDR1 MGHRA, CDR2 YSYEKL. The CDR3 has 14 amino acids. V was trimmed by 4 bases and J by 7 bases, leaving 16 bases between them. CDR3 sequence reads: CASSLQSRPGTQYF. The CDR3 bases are TGCGCCAGCAGCCTCCAGAGTCGACCCGGGACCCAGTACTTC.

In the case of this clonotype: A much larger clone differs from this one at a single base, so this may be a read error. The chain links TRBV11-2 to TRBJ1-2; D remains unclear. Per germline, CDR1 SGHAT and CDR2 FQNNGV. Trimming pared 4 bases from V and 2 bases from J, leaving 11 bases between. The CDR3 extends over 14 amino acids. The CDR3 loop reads CASSSIHGNYGYTF. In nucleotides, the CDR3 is TGTGCCAGCAGCTCGATACATGGAAACTATGGCTACACCTTC. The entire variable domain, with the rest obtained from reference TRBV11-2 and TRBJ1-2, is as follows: EAGVAQSPRYKIIEKRQSVAFWCNPISGHATLYWYQQILGQGPKLLIQFQNNGVVDDSQLPKDRFSAERLKGVDSTLKIQPAKLEDSAVYLCASSSIHGNYGYTFGSGTRLTVV.

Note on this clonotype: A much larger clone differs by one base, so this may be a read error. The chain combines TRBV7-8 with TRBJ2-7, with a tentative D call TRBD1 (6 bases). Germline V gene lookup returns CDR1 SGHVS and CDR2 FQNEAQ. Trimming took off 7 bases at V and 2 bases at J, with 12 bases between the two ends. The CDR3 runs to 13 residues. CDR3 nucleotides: TGTGCCAGCAACGGGGACAAGACCTACGAGCAGTACTTC. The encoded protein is CASNGDKTYEQYF. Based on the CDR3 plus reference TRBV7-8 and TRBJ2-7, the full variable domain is GAGVSQSPRYKVAKRGQDVALRCDPISGHVSLFWYQQALGQGPEFLTYFQNEAQLDKSGLPSDRFFAERPEGSVSTLKIQRTQQEDSAVYLCASNGDKTYEQYFGPGTRLTVT.

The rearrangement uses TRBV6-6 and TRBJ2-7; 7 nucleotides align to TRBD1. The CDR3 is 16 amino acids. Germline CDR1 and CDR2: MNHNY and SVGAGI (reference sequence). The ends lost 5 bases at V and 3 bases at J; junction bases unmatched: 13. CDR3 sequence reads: CASSDPGRGIIYEQYF. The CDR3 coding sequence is TGTGCCAGCAGTGACCCTGGCAGGGGGATAATCTACGAGCAGTACTTC.

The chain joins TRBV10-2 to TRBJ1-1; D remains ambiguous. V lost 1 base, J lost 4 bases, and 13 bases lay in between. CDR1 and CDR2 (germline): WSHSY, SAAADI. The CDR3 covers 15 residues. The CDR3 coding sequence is TGCGCCAGCAGTGAGTATCGGGCCGCGAGCACTGAAGCTTTCTTT. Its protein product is CASSEYRAASTEAFF.

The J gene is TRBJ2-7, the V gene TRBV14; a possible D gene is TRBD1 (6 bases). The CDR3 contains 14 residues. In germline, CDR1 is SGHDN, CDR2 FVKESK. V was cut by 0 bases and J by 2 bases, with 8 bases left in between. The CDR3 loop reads CASSQDWTAYEQYF. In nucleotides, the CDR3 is TGTGCCAGCAGCCAAGATTGGACAGCCTACGAGCAGTACTTC.

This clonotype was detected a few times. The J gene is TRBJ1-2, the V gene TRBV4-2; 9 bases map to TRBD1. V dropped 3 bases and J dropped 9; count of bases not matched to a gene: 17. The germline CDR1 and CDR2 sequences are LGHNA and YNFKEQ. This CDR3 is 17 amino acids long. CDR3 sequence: CASSQDSGTGRLESYTF. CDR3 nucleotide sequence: TGTGCCAGCAGCCAGGATTCCGGGACAGGGAGGTTGGAGAGCTACACCTTC.

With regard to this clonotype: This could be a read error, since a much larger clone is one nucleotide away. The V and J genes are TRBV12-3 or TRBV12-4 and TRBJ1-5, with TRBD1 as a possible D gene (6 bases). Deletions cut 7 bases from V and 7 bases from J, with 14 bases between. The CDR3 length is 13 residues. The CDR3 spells CASTFGGGQPQHF. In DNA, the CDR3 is TGTGCCAGCACTTTCGGGGGCGGACAGCCCCAGCATTTT.

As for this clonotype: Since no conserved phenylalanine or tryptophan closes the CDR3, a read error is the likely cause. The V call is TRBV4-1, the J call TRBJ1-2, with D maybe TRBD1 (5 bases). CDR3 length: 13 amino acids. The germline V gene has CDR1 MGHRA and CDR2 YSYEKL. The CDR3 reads CASSETANYGYTL. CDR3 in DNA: TGCGCCAGCAGCGAGACAGCTAATTATGGCTACACCCTC.

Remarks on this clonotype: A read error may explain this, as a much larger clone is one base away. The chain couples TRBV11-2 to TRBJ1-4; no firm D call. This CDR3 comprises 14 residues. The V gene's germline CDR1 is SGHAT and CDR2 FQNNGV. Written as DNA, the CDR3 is TGTGTCAGCAGCGAGACCGCAACTAATGAAAAACTGTTTTTT. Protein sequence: CVSSETATNEKLFF.

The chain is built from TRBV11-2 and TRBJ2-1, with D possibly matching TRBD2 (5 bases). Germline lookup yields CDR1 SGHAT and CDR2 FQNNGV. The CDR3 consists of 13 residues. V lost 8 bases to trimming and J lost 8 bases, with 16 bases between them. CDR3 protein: CASSLLGVYEQFF. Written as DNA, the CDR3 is TGTGCCAGCTCGCTACTGGGAGTATATGAGCAGTTCTTC.

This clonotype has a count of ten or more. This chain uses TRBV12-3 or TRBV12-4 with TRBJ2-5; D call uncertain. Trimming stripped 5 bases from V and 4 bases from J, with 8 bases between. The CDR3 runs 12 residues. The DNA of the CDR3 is TGTGCCAGCAGTCTGGTTGGAGAGACCCAGTACTTC. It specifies CASSLVGETQYF.

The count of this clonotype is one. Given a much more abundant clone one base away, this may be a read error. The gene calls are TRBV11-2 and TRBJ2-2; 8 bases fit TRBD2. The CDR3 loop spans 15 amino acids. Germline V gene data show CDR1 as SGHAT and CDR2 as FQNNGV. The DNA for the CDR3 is TGTGCCAGCAACTTAAACGGGAGGGGTCACGGGGAGCTGTTTTTT. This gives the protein CASNLNGRGHGELFF.

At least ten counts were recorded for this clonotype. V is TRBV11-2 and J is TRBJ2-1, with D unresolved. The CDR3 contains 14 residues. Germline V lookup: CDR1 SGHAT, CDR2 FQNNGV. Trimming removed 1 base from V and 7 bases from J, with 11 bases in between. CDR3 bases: TGTGCCAGCAGCTTAGTGGCGGTAGATAATGAGCAGTTCTTC. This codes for CASSLVAVDNEQFF.

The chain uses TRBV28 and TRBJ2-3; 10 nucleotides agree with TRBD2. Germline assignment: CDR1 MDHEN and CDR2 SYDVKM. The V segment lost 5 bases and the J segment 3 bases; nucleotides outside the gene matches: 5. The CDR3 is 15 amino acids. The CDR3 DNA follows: TGTGCCAGCAGTCCTAGCGGGAGAGGAACAGATACGCAGTATTTT. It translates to CASSPSGRGTDTQYF.

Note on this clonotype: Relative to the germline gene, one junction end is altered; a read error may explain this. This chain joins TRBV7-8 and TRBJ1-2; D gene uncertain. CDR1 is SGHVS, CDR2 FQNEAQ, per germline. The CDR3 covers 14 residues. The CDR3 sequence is CASSLATANYGYTF. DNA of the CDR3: TGTGCTAGCAGCTTAGCGACTGCAAACTATGGCTACACCTTC.

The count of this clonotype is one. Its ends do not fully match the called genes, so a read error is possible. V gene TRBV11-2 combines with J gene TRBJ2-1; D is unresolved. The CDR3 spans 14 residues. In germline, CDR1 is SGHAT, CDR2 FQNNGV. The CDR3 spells CASSPRTYPNKQFF. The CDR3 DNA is TGTGCCAGTAGCCCCCGGACCTACCCCAATAAGCAGTTCTTC. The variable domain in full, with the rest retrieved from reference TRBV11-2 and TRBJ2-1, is EAGVAQSPRYKIIEKRQSVAFWCNPISGHATLYWYQQILGQGPKLLIQFQNNGVVDDSQLPKDRFSAERLKGVDSTLKIQPAKLEDSAVYLCASSPRTYPNKQFFGPGTRLTVL.